This entry concerns a single T cell receptor (beta chain). How the authors handled the data: Reference gene primer amplification gave nucleated cell count estimates. Libraries were prepared by immunoSEQ multiplex PCR; TCRdb keeps only in-frame clonotypes and omits some of them. Clonal size and the V and J genes are those of that table, whereas D and trimming came from the DNA. The sample records around 87,000 clones, 85% to 90% being singletons. This sample was included in a study of blood T cell repertoires in COVID-19. As for the study in general: There were acute and convalescent COVID-19 samples, and they came from the United States, Italy and Spain. Nucleic acid was either cDNA or gDNA, and it came from T cells, B-cell-depleted T cells, or PBMCs.

This receptor was obtained from a human donor with active COVID-19. The donor label of this sample is uncertain. Sequencing used peripheral blood.

CDR3 loop: CASSYQTGGTEAFF. CDR3 DNA: TGTGCCAGCAGTTACCAGACAGGGGGGACTGAAGCTTTCTTT. The chain has TRBV6-5 and TRBJ1-1; TRBD1 aligns across 9 bases. The CDR3 has 14 residues. The germline gives CDR1 MNHEY, CDR2 SVGAGI. V was clipped by 2 bases and J by 5 bases; unmatched bases: 3.